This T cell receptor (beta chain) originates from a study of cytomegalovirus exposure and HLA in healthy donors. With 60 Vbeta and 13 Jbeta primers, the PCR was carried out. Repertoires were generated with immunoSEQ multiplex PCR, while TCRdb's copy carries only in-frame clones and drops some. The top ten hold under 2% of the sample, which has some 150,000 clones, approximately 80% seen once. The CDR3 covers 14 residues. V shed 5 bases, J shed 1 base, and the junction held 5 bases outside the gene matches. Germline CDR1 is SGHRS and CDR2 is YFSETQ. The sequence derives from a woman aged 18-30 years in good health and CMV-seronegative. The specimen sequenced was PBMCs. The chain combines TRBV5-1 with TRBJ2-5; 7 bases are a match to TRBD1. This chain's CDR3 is CASSRQGPQETQYF. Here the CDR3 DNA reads TGCGCCAGCAGTAGACAGGGACCCCAAGAGACCCAGTACTTC.